The clone carrying this T cell receptor beta chain was counted many times. These data belong to a study of T-cell reconstitution after alpha-beta-depleted transplantation in children. The authors prepared the TCRbeta library with unique molecular identifiers. TCRdb re-analysed the PCR reads in MiXCR, keeping a single row per CDR3 protein. The sample has over 550,000 distinct CDR3 sequences, about 10% seen once. Per germline, CDR1 SNHLY and CDR2 FYNNEI. This CDR3 is 20 amino acids long. With V trimmed by 6 bases and J by 1 base, 18 bases remained unmatched. This sample comprised PBMCs from the stem cell graft donor, obtained from the stem cell graft. V is TRBV2 and J is TRBJ2-7, with 13 bases that match TRBD2. The source of this sequence is a human donor who donated a stem cell graft to a child with acute myeloid leukemia. The CDR3 bases are TGTGCCAGCAGCAACCTATCTTCACTAGCGGGAGGGGAAAAGTCCTACGAGCAGTACTTC. Translated, it gives CASSNLSSLAGGEKSYEQYF.